These 21 T cell receptor beta chains originate from one sample sequenced in a study of T cells in Graves' hyperthyroidism and ophthalmopathy. Amplified TCR beta CDR3 regions derived from RNA transcripts. The HTBI primer set served for first-round RT-PCR of the TCR CDR3. One entry per CDR3 protein, called by TCRdb with MiXCR from the multiplex PCR reads. Among some 440,000 distinct CDR3 sequences, 15% to 18% were seen once, and the ten largest hold over 7.5%. The sequenced sample consisted of blood. The receptors originated from a woman under 30 with Graves' hyperthyroidism.

This clonotype was seen at least ten times. This chain connects TRBV11-2 to TRBJ2-7, with D unclear. The CDR3 length is 13 residues. V lost 2 bases to trimming and J lost 2 bases, with 7 bases between them. In germline, CDR1 is SGHAT, CDR2 FQNNGV. The CDR3 region has the DNA TGTGCCAGCAGCTTAACGTTTACCTACGAGCAGTACTTC. It yields the protein CASSLTFTYEQYF.

The chain joins TRBV5-4 to TRBJ1-3, with unresolved D. CDR3 length equals 14 residues. The V and J ends lost 1 base and 0 bases respectively, with 5 bases between them. Germline-derived CDR1 and CDR2 are SGHNT and YYREEE (reference sequence). This CDR3 is CASSLMFSGNTIYF. The DNA for the CDR3 is TGTGCCAGCAGCTTGATGTTCTCTGGAAACACCATATATTTT.

This clonotype was detected only a few times. V is TRBV15 and J is TRBJ2-5, with 10 bases fitting TRBD2. Germline V CDR1 and CDR2: LNHNV, YYDKDF (reference sequence). The trim removed 5 bases at V and 7 bases at J, leaving 10 bases unmatched. This CDR3 has 15 amino acids. CDR3 loop: CATSSQREGSLTQYF. In DNA form, the CDR3 reads TGTGCCACCAGCTCCCAGCGGGAGGGCTCCCTGACCCAGTACTTC.

At least ten counts were recorded for this clonotype. V gene TRBV6-1 combines with J gene TRBJ2-1; 9 bases fit TRBD1. The CDR3 sequence is 14 residues long. CDR1 is MNHNS and CDR2 is SASEGT in the germline V gene. Unmatched junction bases numbered 6, after V lost 5 bases and J lost 7 bases. The CDR3 DNA sequence: TGTGCCAGCAGTTCCCGGACAGGGGCGAATGAGCAGTTCTTC. This encodes CASSSRTGANEQFF.

This sequence joins TRBV10-2 and TRBJ2-3, with D possibly TRBD2 on 6 matching bases. V was trimmed by 0 bases and J by 3 bases, leaving 13 bases between them. The V gene's germline CDR1 is WSHSY and CDR2 SAAADI. The CDR3 runs to 16 residues. The CDR3, as DNA: TGCGCCAGCAGTGAGTCGACGCTAGCGAGGACAGATACGCAGTATTTT. Residues: CASSESTLARTDTQYF.

Ten or more counts support this clonotype. V gene TRBV11-2 combines with J gene TRBJ2-1, with TRBD2 as a possible D gene (6 bases). The V end lost 3 bases, the J end lost 0 bases, and 9 bases lay between the germline ends. Germline CDR1 SGHAT, CDR2 FQNNGV. The CDR3 sequence is 15 residues long. The CDR3 DNA is TGTGCCAGCAGCTTGGGGGACTCCTCCTACAATGAGCAGTTCTTC. This codes for CASSLGDSSYNEQFF. Based on the CDR3 plus reference TRBV11-2 and TRBJ2-1, the full variable domain is EAGVAQSPRYKIIEKRQSVAFWCNPISGHATLYWYQQILGQGPKLLIQFQNNGVVDDSQLPKDRFSAERLKGVDSTLKIQPAKLEDSAVYLCASSLGDSSYNEQFFGPGTRLTVL.

This clonotype was picked up many times. The chain recombines TRBV27 with TRBJ1-6; D gene uncertain. V was shortened by 5 bases and J by 10 bases, with 12 bases between the two germline ends. Germline lookup yields CDR1 MNHEY and CDR2 SMNVEV (reference sequence). The CDR3 spans 13 residues. CDR3 sequence: CASSPWVLSPLHF. The CDR3 nucleotides read TGTGCCAGCAGTCCGTGGGTGTTGTCACCCCTCCACTTT.

This clonotype was detected ten times or more. The chain combines TRBV7-9 with TRBJ2-5, with D uncertain. Germline lookup yields CDR1 SEHNR and CDR2 FQNEAQ (reference sequence). V lost 6 bases, J lost 5 bases, and 19 bases lay in between. The CDR3 is 15 residues long. The CDR3 loop is CASRPGPLDGETQYF. The CDR3 DNA reads TGTGCCAGCAGACCCGGACCCCTTGACGGGGAGACCCAGTACTTC.

This clonotype occurred a few times. CDR3 nucleotide sequence: TGTGCCACCGCAGGGGCGGGGGTTCTAGGAGAGACCCAGTACTTC. It codes for CATAGAGVLGETQYF. V and J are TRBV15 and TRBJ2-5; D possibly corresponds to TRBD2 (7 bases). The CDR3 spans 15 residues. The germline V and J ends were trimmed by 8 bases and 4 bases, with 20 bases remaining between them. Germline V gene lookup returns CDR1 LNHNV and CDR2 YYDKDF (reference sequence).

This clonotype was detected many times. The chain recombines TRBV11-2 with TRBJ1-4; possibly TRBD1 for D (5 bases). Between the trimmed V and J ends, which lost 2 bases and 6 bases, there was a span of 13 bases. Looked up from germline, CDR1 is SGHAT and CDR2 is FQNNGV. The CDR3 has 15 residues. CDR3 nucleotides: TGTGCCAGCAGCTTACTCGGGGGGGAGGATGAAAAACTGTTTTTT. It codes for CASSLLGGEDEKLFF.

In its sample, this clonotype was seen a few times. V usage is TRBV2 and J usage is TRBJ2-7, with D perhaps TRBD1 or TRBD2 (5 bases each). The CDR3 spans 13 residues. Trimming removed 7 bases at V and 6 bases at J, with 16 bases between. The germline V gene encodes CDR1 SNHLY and CDR2 FYNNEI. In nucleotides, the CDR3 is TGTGCCAGCAACGAGGGGTCCTACGGCGAGCAGTACTTC. Protein product: CASNEGSYGEQYF. The whole variable domain, filled in from reference TRBV2 and TRBJ2-7, reads EPEVTQTPSHQVTQMGQEVILRCVPISNHLYFYWYRQILGQKVEFLVSFYNNEISEKSEIFDDQFSVERPDGSNFTLKIRSTKLEDSAMYFCASNEGSYGEQYFGPGTRLTVT.

This clonotype was counted ten times or more. The genes are TRBV20-1 and TRBJ1-2; 11 bases are a match to TRBD1. The CDR3 loop spans 14 amino acids. V lost 1 base to trimming and J lost 8 bases; unmatched junction nucleotides: 6. Germline CDR1 and CDR2: DFQATT and SNEGSKA (reference sequence). DNA for the CDR3: TGCAGTGCTAGAGTCGGACAGGGGGCACGGGGCTACACCTTC. Translating gives CSARVGQGARGYTF.

This clonotype was observed many times. This chain connects TRBV7-9 to TRBJ2-1, with D tentatively TRBD2 (7 bases). Trimming pared 4 bases from V and 5 bases from J, leaving 15 bases between. Germline loops: CDR1 SEHNR, CDR2 FQNEAQ (reference sequence). The length of the CDR3 is 15 residues. The CDR3 reads CASSSSGGRNNEQFF. The DNA of the CDR3 is TGTGCCAGCAGCTCCTCCGGGGGGCGAAACAATGAGCAGTTCTTC.

This clonotype was seen a handful of times. This rearrangement joins TRBV9 to TRBJ1-6; no clear D. Germline assignment: CDR1 SGDLS and CDR2 YYNGEE. This CDR3 region has 15 residues. Deletions cut 4 bases from V and 0 bases from J, with 8 bases between. The CDR3 DNA sequence: TGTGCCAGCAGCCCCCCCGGCTCCTATAATTCACCCCTCCACTTT. It translates to CASSPPGSYNSPLHF.

This clonotype was observed at least ten times. The genes are TRBV9 and TRBJ2-1, with 8 bases identical to TRBD1. This CDR3 region has 17 residues. Trimming at V came to 3 bases and at J to 5 bases, leaving 13 bases not matched to a gene. In germline, CDR1 is SGDLS, CDR2 YYNGEE. CDR3 sequence (DNA): TGTGCCAGCAGCGCCCGAGGGGACAGGAGCGGCCACAATGAGCAGTTCTTC. This sequence encodes CASSARGDRSGHNEQFF.

This clonotype was seen only a few times. The CDR3 region has the DNA TGTGCCAGCAGCTTGGGGGGCAAGATTAAGAGTGAAAAACTGTTTTTT. Its protein is CASSLGGKIKSEKLFF. V and J are TRBV7-3 and TRBJ1-4; D possibly corresponds to TRBD1 (6 bases). The germline V and J ends were trimmed by 3 bases and 7 bases, with 18 bases remaining between them. The CDR3 spans 16 residues. CDR1 and CDR2 from the germline V gene are SGHTA and FQGTGA.

This clonotype was counted a few times. V usage is TRBV4-1 and J usage is TRBJ2-1; the D is unclear. The V gene's germline CDR1 is MGHRA and CDR2 YSYEKL. Trimming took off 0 bases at V and 9 bases at J, with 15 bases between the two ends. The CDR3 extends over 15 amino acids. The CDR3 loop is CASSQDRVASSEQFF. In DNA, the CDR3 is TGCGCCAGCAGCCAAGATCGAGTAGCTAGTAGTGAGCAGTTCTTC.

The chain recombines TRBV6-5 with TRBJ1-3; possibly TRBD1 for D (5 bases). CDR3 size: 16 residues. The V gene's germline CDR1 is MNHEY and CDR2 SVGAGI. With 2 bases removed from V and 2 bases from J, the gap between germline ends came to 13 bases. CDR3 loop: CASSYRGEAAGNTIYF. In nucleotides, the CDR3 is TGTGCCAGCAGTTACCGGGGGGAAGCGGCTGGAAACACCATATATTTT.

This clonotype was detected many times. A junction end diverges from the germline sequence, so it may reflect a read error. CDR3 nucleotides: TGTGCCAGTAGTATGATAGGAGTGAACGCTGAAGCTTTCTTT. It translates to CASSMIGVNAEAFF. J is TRBJ1-1 and V is TRBV19; no clear D gene. The CDR3 sequence is 14 residues long. The V gene's germline CDR1 is LNHDA and CDR2 SQIVND (reference sequence).

The chain uses TRBV7-2 and TRBJ2-1, with 8 bases aligning to TRBD2. CDR3 length: 16 amino acids. V lost 0 bases to trimming and J lost 5 bases; unmatched junction nucleotides: 6. Per germline, CDR1 SGHTA and CDR2 FQGNSA. CDR3 DNA sequence: TGTGCCAGCAGCTTAGCTAGCGGGGTACAAAACAATGAGCAGTTCTTC. Its protein product is CASSLASGVQNNEQFF.

Many counts were recorded for this clonotype. The gene calls are TRBV20-1 and TRBJ1-5; D unresolved. This CDR3 contains 13 residues. V was cut by 7 bases and J by 6 bases, with 16 bases left in between. Germline V gives CDR1 DFQATT, CDR2 SNEGSKA (reference sequence). The CDR3 protein is CSGRRDSSQPQHF. CDR3 in DNA: TGCAGTGGTAGGAGGGATTCCAGTCAGCCCCAGCATTTT.